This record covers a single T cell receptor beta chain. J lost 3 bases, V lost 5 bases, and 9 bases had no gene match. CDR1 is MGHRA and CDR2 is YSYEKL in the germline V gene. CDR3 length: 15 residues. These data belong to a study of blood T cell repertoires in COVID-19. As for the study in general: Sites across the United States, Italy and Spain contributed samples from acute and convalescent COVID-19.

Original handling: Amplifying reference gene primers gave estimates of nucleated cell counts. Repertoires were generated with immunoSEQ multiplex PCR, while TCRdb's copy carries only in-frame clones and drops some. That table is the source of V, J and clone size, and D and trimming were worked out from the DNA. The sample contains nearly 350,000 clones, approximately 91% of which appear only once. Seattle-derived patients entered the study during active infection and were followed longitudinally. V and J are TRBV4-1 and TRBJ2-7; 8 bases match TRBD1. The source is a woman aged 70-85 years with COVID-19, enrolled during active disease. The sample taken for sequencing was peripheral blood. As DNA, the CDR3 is TGCGCCAGCAGCGACCCTGTGACAGGGGTCTACGAGCAGTACTTC. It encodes CASSDPVTGVYEQYF.